Each of the 24 T cell receptor beta chains below was sequenced from the same sample in a study of beta chain features in type 1 diabetes. Isolated RNA was reverse transcribed in full, so expressed TCRB transcripts were sequenced. Repertoires were generated with immunoSEQ multiplex PCR, while TCRdb's copy carries only in-frame clones and drops some. The sample records fewer than 650,000 clones, around 15% being singletons. The sample comprised naive CD4+ T cells from blood. All receptors come from a man aged 18-30 years in good health.

V and J are TRBV7-3 and TRBJ2-7, with D uncertain. Germline V gene data show CDR1 as SGHTA and CDR2 as FQGTGA. V gave up 4 bases and J gave up 6 bases, with 7 bases separating them. This CDR3 is built from 11 residues. CDR3 protein: CASSSPGEQYF. The CDR3 DNA reads as TGTGCCAGCAGCTCCCCCGGCGAGCAGTACTTC.

This clone showed up just a few times. The rearrangement links TRBV5-1 to TRBJ2-1, with a possible D match to TRBD1 (5 bases). V was cut by 0 bases and J by 3 bases, with 10 bases left in between. The CDR3 runs 15 residues. From germline, CDR1 is SGHRS and CDR2 YFSETQ. CDR3: CASSLGQGIYNEQFF. The CDR3 nucleotides read TGCGCCAGCAGCTTGGGGCAGGGCATCTACAATGAGCAGTTCTTC.

This clone was picked up a small number of times. The chain employs TRBV11-1 and TRBJ2-3, with D possibly matching TRBD1 (6 bases). From germline, CDR1 is SGHAT and CDR2 FQDESV (reference sequence). This CDR3 region has 15 residues. Deletions cut 1 base from V and 4 bases from J, with 12 bases between. CDR3 in DNA: TGTGCCAGCAGCTTAGGGGGCTCAGGGGCAGATACGCAGTATTTT. Residues: CASSLGGSGADTQYF.

Only a few counts were recorded for this clone. This chain joins TRBV9 and TRBJ1-1; the D gene is possibly TRBD1 (5 bases). CDR1 and CDR2 from the germline V gene are SGDLS and YYNGEE. The CDR3 runs to 14 residues. The ends were cut back, 0 bases at V and 2 bases at J, with 8 bases in the middle. CDR3 nucleotide sequence: TGTGCCAGCAGCGTAGTTGGGGACAACACTGAAGCTTTCTTT. This sequence encodes CASSVVGDNTEAFF.

V usage is TRBV5-1 and J usage is TRBJ2-3; either TRBD1 or TRBD2 may supply D (6 bases each). The CDR3 contains 14 residues. The V gene lost 4 bases and the J gene lost 5 bases, with 14 bases spanning the gap. In germline, CDR1 is SGHRS, CDR2 YFSETQ. The CDR3 protein is CASSRRGAEDTQYF. As DNA, the CDR3 is TGCGCCAGCAGCCGGAGGGGGGCCGAAGATACGCAGTATTTT.

The rearrangement uses TRBV19 and TRBJ2-6; D gene ambiguous. V was shortened by 3 bases and J by 4 bases, with 16 bases between the two germline ends. Germline CDR1 and CDR2: LNHDA and SQIVND (reference sequence). CDR3 length: 17 residues. CDR3 protein: CASSIAGRSPGANVLTF. DNA for the CDR3: TGTGCCAGTAGTATCGCCGGCAGATCGCCCGGGGCCAACGTCCTGACTTTC.

This chain joins TRBV27 and TRBJ2-7; TRBD1 matches 7 bases. This CDR3 has 13 amino acids. V shed 5 bases and J 4 bases; nucleotides not matched to a gene: 5. The germline V gene has CDR1 MNHEY and CDR2 SMNVEV (reference sequence). The chain's CDR3 is CASSPWDSYEQYF. Here the CDR3 DNA reads TGTGCCAGCAGTCCCTGGGACAGTTACGAGCAGTACTTC.

The chain is built from TRBV7-3 and TRBJ2-5; TRBD1 might be the D (6 bases). Trimming shortened V by 2 bases and J by 3 bases, and 16 bases separated the two germline ends. The CDR3 is made up of 16 amino acids. Germline V CDR1 and CDR2: SGHTA, FQGTGA. CDR3 DNA sequence: TGTGCCAGCAGCTTAGGGTGGGCGACAGGAGAAGAGACCCAGTACTTC. It is translated as CASSLGWATGEETQYF.

In DNA form, the CDR3 reads TGTGCCAGCAGGGGACAGGTTCTCTATGGCTACACCTTC. Protein product: CASRGQVLYGYTF. The chain employs TRBV28 and TRBJ1-2; 8 bases map to TRBD1. V lost 6 bases, J lost 4 bases, and 4 bases stayed unmatched. Germline V gene data show CDR1 as MDHEN and CDR2 as SYDVKM. CDR3 length: 13 amino acids.

The chain links TRBV28 to TRBJ1-6; TRBD1 is a possible D gene (6 bases). Germline V gives CDR1 MDHEN, CDR2 SYDVKM. V gave up 7 bases and J gave up 7 bases, with 14 bases separating them. The CDR3 totals 14 residues. The CDR3 DNA reads TGTGCCAGCAATAACAGGGCTGCCAATTCACCCCTCCACTTT. Protein: CASNNRAANSPLHF. Looking up the rest from reference TRBV28 and TRBJ1-6 gives the full variable domain: DVKVTQSSRYLVKRTGEKVFLECVQDMDHENMFWYRQDPGLGLRLIYFSYDVKMKEKGDIPEGYSVSREKKERFSLILESASTNQTSMYLCASNNRAANSPLHFGNGTRLTVT.

With regard to this clone: The same CDR3 also results from other DNA sequences found in this sample. The rearrangement uses TRBV7-2 and TRBJ2-5; D not resolved. The CDR3 runs 13 residues. Between the trimmed V and J ends, which lost 1 base and 2 bases, there was a span of 5 bases. Germline V lookup: CDR1 SGHTA, CDR2 FQGNSA. The DNA for the CDR3 is TGTGCCAGCAGCTTAGTTAGACAAGAGACCCAGTACTTC. Translating gives CASSLVRQETQYF.

The chain uses TRBV5-1 and TRBJ2-7, with D unresolved. Between the trimmed V and J ends, which lost 0 bases and 2 bases, there was a span of 3 bases. The CDR3 has 12 amino acids. CDR1 SGHRS and CDR2 YFSETQ come from the germline V gene. CDR3 nucleotides: TGCGCCAGCAGCTTGGATGCCTACGAGCAGTACTTC. Residues: CASSLDAYEQYF.

This clone was detected only a few times. The chain combines TRBV5-4 with TRBJ2-4; perhaps TRBD1 as D (5 bases). The CDR3 loop spans 14 amino acids. Trimming took off 0 bases at V and 2 bases at J, with 6 bases between the two ends. Germline V gene data show CDR1 as SGHNT and CDR2 as YYREEE (reference sequence). CDR3 region: CASSLGQPKNIQYF. CDR3 sequence (DNA): TGTGCCAGCAGCTTGGGACAGCCCAAAAACATTCAGTACTTC.

The chain links TRBV4-3 to TRBJ1-1; the match to TRBD1 covers 10 bases. Germline V CDR1 and CDR2: LGHNA, YSLEER. The CDR3 extends over 16 amino acids. V dropped 1 base and J dropped 10; count of bases not matched to a gene: 12. The CDR3 DNA follows: TGCGCCAGCAGCCAAGGGGGACACCGAGGACAGGGGGGAGCTTTCTTT. It yields the protein CASSQGGHRGQGGAFF.

The CDR3 DNA sequence: TGTGCCAGCAGTTACTATTCTAGCGGAACCTACGAGCAGTACTTC. The encoded protein is CASSYYSSGTYEQYF. The chain recombines TRBV6-6 with TRBJ2-7, with TRBD2 identical over 7 bases. Trimming at V came to 1 base and at J to 2 bases, leaving 5 bases not matched to a gene. Germline V gene sequence: CDR1 MNHNY, CDR2 SVGAGI (reference sequence). This CDR3 comprises 15 residues.

This clone was counted only a few times. The V call is TRBV5-4, the J call TRBJ2-5; 10 nucleotides line up with TRBD2. Germline values: CDR1 SGHNT, CDR2 YYREEE (reference sequence). CDR3 size: 19 residues. Trimming cost V 0 bases and J 5 bases; bases outside gene matches: 16. Here the CDR3 reads CASSLAVASGRGRRETQYF. DNA of the CDR3: TGTGCCAGCAGCTTGGCCGTGGCTAGCGGGAGAGGTCGTCGGGAGACCCAGTACTTC.

This clone has just a few counts. This chain links TRBV7-9 with TRBJ2-2, with TRBD1 matching 12 bases. Germline CDR1 SEHNR, CDR2 FQNEAQ (reference sequence). V trimming: 6 bases; J trimming: 7 bases; junction bases outside the gene matches: 12. The CDR3 has 17 residues. The CDR3 nucleotides read TGTGCCAGCAGTCCAATACCCGGGACAGGGGGCTTCGGGGAGCTGTTTTTT. This sequence encodes CASSPIPGTGGFGELFF.

This clone was seen more than once but under ten times. The chain links TRBV2 to TRBJ2-7; D gene unclear. Germline V gives CDR1 SNHLY, CDR2 FYNNEI. V lost 6 bases and J 1 base, leaving 16 bases between the germline ends. The CDR3 loop spans 15 amino acids. The chain's CDR3 is CASRPYWSLSYEQYF. As DNA, the CDR3 is TGTGCCAGCAGGCCCTATTGGAGTTTATCCTACGAGCAGTACTTC.

This chain uses TRBV5-1 with TRBJ2-1; 8 bases map to TRBD2. The V and J ends lost 3 bases and 1 base, in that order; junction bases with no gene match: 3. CDR1 and CDR2 (germline): SGHRS, YFSETQ. The CDR3 runs 15 residues. CDR3 coding DNA: TGCGCCAGCAGCTCGGCGGGGGGTTCCTACAATGAGCAGTTCTTC. The encoded protein is CASSSAGGSYNEQFF.

This clone has only a few counts. This sequence joins TRBV7-9 and TRBJ1-4; D may be TRBD1 (6 bases). Trimming removed 5 bases at V and 13 bases at J, with 20 bases between. The CDR3 runs 14 residues. Germline-derived CDR1 and CDR2 are SEHNR and FQNEAQ (reference sequence). In nucleotides, the CDR3 is TGTGCCAGCAGCCCCTGGACAGTTACAACTGGACTGTTTTTT. Translation gives CASSPWTVTTGLFF.

The J gene is TRBJ2-2, the V gene TRBV18, with D tentatively TRBD1 (6 bases). Trimming pared 2 bases from V and 2 bases from J, leaving 12 bases between. The CDR3 is 16 amino acids. The V gene's germline CDR1 is KGHSH and CDR2 LQKENI. The CDR3 here is CASSPTGLANTGELFF. The CDR3 nucleotides are TGTGCCAGCTCACCAACAGGGTTGGCCAACACCGGGGAGCTGTTTTTT.

J is TRBJ1-5 and V is TRBV7-6; D possibly corresponds to TRBD1 (6 bases). CDR1 SGHVS and CDR2 FNYEAQ come from the germline V gene. Trimming took off 5 bases at V and 4 bases at J, with 9 bases between the two ends. The CDR3 contains 13 residues. CDR3 sequence (DNA): TGTGCCAGCAGCCAACAGGGTAATCAGCCCCAGCATTTT. This encodes CASSQQGNQPQHF.

The chain combines TRBV13 with TRBJ1-1; D is unclear. The CDR3 extends over 14 amino acids. Deletions cut 3 bases from V and 3 bases from J, with 11 bases between. Germline V CDR1 and CDR2: PRHDT, FYEKMQ (reference sequence). CDR3 in DNA: TGTGCCAGCAGCTTTGGGGTGGCGGACACTGAAGCTTTCTTT. Protein product: CASSFGVADTEAFF.

The rearrangement uses TRBV18 and TRBJ1-6; D unresolved. CDR3 size: 13 residues. The germline V gene encodes CDR1 KGHSH and CDR2 LQKENI. Trimming removed 5 bases at V and 5 bases at J, with 7 bases between. CDR3 loop: CASSDLDNSPLHF. As DNA, the CDR3 is TGTGCCAGCTCAGACTTAGATAATTCACCCCTCCACTTT.